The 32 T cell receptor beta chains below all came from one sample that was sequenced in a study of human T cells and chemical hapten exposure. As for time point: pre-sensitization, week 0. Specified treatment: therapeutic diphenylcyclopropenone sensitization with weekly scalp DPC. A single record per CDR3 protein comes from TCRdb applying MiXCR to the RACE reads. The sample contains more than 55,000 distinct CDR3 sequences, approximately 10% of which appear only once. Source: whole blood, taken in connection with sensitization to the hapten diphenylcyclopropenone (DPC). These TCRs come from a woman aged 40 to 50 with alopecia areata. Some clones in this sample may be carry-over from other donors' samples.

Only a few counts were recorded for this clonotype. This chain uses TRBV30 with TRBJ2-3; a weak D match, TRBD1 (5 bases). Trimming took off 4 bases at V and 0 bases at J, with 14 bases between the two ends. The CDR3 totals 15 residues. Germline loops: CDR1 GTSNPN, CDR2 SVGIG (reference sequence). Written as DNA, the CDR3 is TGTGCCTGGAAGGGTCAGGGCCCTAGCACAGATACGCAGTATTTT. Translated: CAWKGQGPSTDTQYF.

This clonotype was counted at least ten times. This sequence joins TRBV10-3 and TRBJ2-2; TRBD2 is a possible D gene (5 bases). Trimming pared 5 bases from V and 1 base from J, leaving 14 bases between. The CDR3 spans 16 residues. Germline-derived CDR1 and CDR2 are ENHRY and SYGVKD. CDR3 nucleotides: TGTGCCATCAGTTCGAAGGACTCGAGGAACACCGGGGAGCTGTTTTTT. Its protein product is CAISSKDSRNTGELFF.

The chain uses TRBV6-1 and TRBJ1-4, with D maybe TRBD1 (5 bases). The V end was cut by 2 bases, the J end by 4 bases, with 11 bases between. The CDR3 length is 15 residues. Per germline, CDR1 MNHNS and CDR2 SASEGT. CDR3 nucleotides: TGTGCCAGCAGTGAAACGTGGGGGAATAATGAAAAACTGTTTTTT. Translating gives CASSETWGNNEKLFF.

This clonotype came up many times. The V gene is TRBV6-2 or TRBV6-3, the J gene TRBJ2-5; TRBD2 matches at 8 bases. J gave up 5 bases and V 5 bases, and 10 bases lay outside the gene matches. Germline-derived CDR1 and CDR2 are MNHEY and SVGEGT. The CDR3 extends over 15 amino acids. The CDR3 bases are TGTGCCAGCAGTCCCAAGCGGGAGAGCCTGGAGACCCAGTACTTC. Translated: CASSPKRESLETQYF.

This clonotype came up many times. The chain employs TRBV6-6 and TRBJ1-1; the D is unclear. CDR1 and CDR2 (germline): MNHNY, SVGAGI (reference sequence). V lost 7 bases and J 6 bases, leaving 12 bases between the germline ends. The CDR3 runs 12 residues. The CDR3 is CASTLDWAEAFF. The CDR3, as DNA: TGTGCCAGCACTTTAGACTGGGCTGAAGCTTTCTTT.

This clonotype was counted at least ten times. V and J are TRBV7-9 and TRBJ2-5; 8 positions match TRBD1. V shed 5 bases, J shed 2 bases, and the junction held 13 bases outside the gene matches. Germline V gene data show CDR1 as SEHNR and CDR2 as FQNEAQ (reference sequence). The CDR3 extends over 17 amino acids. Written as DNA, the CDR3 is TGTGCCAGCAGCCCACGACAGGGGACAGGAGGACAAGAGACCCAGTACTTC. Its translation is CASSPRQGTGGQETQYF.

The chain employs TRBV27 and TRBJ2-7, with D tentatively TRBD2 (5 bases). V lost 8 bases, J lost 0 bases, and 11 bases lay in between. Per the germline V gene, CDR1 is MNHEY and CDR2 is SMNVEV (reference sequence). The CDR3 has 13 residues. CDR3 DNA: TGTGCCAGCGGCACTGGGAGCTCCTACGAGCAGTACTTC. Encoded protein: CASGTGSSYEQYF.

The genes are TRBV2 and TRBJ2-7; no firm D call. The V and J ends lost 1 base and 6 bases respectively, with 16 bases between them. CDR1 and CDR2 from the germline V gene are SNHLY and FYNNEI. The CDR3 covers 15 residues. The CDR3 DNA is TGTGCCAGCAGTGAAGTTCAGGCGTCACTGGGCGAGCAGTACTTC. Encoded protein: CASSEVQASLGEQYF.

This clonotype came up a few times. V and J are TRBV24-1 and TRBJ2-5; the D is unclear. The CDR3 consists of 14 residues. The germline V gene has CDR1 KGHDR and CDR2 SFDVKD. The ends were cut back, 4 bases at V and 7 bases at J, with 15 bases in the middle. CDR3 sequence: CATSDRRLAATQYF. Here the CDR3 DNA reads TGTGCCACCAGTGACCGCAGACTCGCTGCGACCCAGTACTTC.

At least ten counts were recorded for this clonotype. This chain's CDR3 is CASSYPPRGVTEAFF. For the CDR3, the DNA is TGTGCCAGCAGTTACCCCCCTAGGGGGGTCACTGAAGCTTTCTTT. The chain couples TRBV6-2 or TRBV6-3 to TRBJ1-1; D perhaps matches TRBD1 (6 bases). There are 15 residues in the CDR3. Trimming took off 2 bases at V and 4 bases at J, with 14 bases between the two ends. Germline CDR1 is MNHEY and CDR2 is SVGEGT.

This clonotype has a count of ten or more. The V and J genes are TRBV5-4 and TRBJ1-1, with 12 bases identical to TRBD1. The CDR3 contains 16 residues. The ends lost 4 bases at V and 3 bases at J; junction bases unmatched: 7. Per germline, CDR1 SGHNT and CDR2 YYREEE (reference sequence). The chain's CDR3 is CASSPGQGAQDTEAFF. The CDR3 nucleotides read TGTGCCAGCAGCCCGGGACAGGGGGCGCAGGACACTGAAGCTTTCTTT. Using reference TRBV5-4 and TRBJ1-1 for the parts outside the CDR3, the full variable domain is ETGVTQSPTHLIKTRGQQVTLRCSSQSGHNTVSWYQQALGQGPQFIFQYYREEENGRGNFPPRFSGLQFPNYSSELNVNALELDDSALYLCASSPGQGAQDTEAFFGQGTRLTVV.

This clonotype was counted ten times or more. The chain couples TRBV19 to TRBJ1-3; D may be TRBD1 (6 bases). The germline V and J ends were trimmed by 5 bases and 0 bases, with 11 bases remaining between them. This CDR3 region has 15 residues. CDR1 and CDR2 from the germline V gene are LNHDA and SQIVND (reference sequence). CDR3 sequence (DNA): TGTGCCAGTAGTTCCCAGGACAGCTCTGGAAACACCATATATTTT. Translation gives CASSSQDSSGNTIYF.

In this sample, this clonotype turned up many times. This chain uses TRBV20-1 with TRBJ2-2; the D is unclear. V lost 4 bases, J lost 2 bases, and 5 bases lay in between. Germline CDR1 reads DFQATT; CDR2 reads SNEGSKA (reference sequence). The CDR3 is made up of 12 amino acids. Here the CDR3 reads CSANSNTGELFF. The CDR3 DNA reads TGCAGTGCTAACAGCAACACCGGGGAGCTGTTTTTT.

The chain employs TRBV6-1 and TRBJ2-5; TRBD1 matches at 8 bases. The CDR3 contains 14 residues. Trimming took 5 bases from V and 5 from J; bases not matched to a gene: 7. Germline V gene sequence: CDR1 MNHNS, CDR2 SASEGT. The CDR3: CASSRTGIGETQYF. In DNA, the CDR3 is TGTGCCAGCAGTCGGACAGGGATCGGGGAGACCCAGTACTTC.

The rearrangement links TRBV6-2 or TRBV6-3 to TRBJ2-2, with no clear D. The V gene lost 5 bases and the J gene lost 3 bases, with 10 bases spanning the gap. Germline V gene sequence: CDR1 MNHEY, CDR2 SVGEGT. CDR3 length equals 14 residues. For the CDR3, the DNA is TGTGCCAGCAGTCATAACAAAGACACCGGGGAGCTGTTTTTT. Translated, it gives CASSHNKDTGELFF.

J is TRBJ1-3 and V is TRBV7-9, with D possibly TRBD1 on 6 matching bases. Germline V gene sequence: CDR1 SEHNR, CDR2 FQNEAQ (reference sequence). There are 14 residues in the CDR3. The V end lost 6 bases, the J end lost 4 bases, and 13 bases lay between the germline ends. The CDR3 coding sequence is TGTGCCAGCAGGTCACAGGGTGACGGAAACACCATATATTTT. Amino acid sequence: CASRSQGDGNTIYF.

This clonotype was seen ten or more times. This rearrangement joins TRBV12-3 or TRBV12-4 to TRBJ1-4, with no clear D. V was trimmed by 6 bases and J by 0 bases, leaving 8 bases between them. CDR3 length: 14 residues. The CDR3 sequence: CASSEYATNEKLFF. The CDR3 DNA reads TGTGCCAGCAGCGAATATGCAACTAATGAAAAACTGTTTTTT.

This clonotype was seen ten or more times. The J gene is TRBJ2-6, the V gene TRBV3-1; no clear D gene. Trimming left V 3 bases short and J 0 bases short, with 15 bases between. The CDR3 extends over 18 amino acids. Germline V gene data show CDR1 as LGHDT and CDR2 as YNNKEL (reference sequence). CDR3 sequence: CASSQLGRRNSGANVLTF. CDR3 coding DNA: TGTGCCAGCAGCCAGTTAGGCAGGAGAAACTCTGGGGCCAACGTCCTGACTTTC.

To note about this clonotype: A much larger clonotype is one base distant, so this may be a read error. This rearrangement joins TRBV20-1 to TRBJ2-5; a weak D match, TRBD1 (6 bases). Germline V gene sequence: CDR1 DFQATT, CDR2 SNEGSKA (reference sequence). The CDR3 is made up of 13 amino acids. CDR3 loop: CGASPRGQETQYF. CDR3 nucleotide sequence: TGCGGTGCTAGCCCCAGGGGACAAGAGACCCAGTACTTC.

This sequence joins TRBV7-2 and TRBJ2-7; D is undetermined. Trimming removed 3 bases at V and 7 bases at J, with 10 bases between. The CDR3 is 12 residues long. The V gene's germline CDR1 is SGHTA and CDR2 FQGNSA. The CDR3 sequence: CASSFSASEQYF. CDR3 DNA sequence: TGTGCCAGCAGCTTTAGTGCGTCGGAGCAGTACTTC.

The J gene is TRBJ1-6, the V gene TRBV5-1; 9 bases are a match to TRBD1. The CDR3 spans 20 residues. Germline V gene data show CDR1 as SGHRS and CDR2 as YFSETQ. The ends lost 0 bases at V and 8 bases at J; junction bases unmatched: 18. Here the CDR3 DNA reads TGCGCCAGCAGCTTGGGCGACTTACCGATGGACAGGGGTCGGCATTCACCCCTCCACTTT. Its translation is CASSLGDLPMDRGRHSPLHF.

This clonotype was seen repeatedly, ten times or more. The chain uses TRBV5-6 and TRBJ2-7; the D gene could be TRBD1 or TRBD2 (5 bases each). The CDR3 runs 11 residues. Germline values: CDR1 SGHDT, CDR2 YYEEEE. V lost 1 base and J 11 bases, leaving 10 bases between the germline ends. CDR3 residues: CASSLWDPEYF. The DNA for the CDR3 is TGTGCCAGCAGCTTGTGGGACCCCGAGTACTTC.

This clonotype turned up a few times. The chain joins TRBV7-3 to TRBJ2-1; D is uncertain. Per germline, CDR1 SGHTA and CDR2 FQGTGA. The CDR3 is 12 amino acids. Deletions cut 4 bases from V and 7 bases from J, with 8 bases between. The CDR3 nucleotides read TGTGCCAGCAGCTCCAACATGAATGAGCAGTTCTTC. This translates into CASSSNMNEQFF.

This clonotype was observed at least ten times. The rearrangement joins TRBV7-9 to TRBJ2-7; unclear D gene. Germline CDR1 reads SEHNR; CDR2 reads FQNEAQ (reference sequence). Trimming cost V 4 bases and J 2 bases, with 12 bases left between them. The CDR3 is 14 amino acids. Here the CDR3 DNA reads TGTGCCAGCAGCTCCAGCCTCCGACCCTACGAGCAGTACTTC. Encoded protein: CASSSSLRPYEQYF.

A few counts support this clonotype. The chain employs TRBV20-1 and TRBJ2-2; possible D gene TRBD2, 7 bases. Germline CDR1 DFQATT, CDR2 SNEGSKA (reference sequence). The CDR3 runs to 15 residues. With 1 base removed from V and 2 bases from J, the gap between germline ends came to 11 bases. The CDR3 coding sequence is TGCAGTGCTAGAGCAGGGGACTATAACACCGGGGAGCTGTTTTTT. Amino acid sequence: CSARAGDYNTGELFF.

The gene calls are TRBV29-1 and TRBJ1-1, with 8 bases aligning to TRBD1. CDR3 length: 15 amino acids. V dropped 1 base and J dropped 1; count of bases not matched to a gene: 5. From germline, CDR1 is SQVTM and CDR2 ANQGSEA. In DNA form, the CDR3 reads TGCAGCGTTGAAGGCCAGGGGGCCGGGAACACTGAAGCTTTCTTT. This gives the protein CSVEGQGAGNTEAFF.

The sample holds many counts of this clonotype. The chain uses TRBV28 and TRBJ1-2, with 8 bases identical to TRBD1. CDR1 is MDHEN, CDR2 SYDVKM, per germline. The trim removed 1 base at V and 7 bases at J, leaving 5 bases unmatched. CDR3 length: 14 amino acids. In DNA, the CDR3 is TGTGCCAGCAGTTTATTGTCAGGGGGCTTTGGCTACACCTTC. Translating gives CASSLLSGGFGYTF.

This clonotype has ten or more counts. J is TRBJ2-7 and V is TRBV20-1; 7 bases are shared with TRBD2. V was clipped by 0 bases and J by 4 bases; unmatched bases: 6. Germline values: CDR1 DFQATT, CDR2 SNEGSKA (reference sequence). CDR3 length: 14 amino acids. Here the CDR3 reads CSARETLAVYEQYF. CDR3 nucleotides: TGCAGTGCTAGAGAGACCCTAGCGGTTTACGAGCAGTACTTC.

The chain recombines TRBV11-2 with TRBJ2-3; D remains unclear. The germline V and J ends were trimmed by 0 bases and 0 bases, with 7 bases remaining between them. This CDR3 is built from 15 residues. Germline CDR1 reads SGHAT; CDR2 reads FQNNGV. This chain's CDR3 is CASSLDSPSTDTQYF. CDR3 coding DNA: TGTGCCAGCAGCTTAGACTCTCCTAGCACAGATACGCAGTATTTT.

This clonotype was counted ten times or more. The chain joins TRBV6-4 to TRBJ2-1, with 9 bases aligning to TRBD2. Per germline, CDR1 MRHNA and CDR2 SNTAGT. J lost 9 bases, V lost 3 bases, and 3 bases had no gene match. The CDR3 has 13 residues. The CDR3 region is CASSEGTSTEQFF. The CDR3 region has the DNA TGTGCCAGCAGTGAAGGGACTAGCACTGAGCAGTTCTTC.

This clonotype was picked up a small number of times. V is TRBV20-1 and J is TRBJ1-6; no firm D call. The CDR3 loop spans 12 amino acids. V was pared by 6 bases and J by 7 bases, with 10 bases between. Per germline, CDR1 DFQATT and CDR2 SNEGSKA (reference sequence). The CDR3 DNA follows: TGCAGTGCAGGGTCGGGCAATTCACCCCTCCACTTT. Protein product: CSAGSGNSPLHF.

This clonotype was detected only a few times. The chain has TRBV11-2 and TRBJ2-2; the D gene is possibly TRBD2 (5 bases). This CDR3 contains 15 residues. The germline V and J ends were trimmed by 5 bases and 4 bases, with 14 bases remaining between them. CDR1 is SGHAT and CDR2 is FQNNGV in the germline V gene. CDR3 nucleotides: TGTGCCAGCAGCGGCGGGTCGCAGGCCACCGGGGAGCTGTTTTTT. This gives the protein CASSGGSQATGELFF. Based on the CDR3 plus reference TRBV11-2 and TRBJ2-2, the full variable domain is EAGVAQSPRYKIIEKRQSVAFWCNPISGHATLYWYQQILGQGPKLLIQFQNNGVVDDSQLPKDRFSAERLKGVDSTLKIQPAKLEDSAVYLCASSGGSQATGELFFGEGSRLTVL.